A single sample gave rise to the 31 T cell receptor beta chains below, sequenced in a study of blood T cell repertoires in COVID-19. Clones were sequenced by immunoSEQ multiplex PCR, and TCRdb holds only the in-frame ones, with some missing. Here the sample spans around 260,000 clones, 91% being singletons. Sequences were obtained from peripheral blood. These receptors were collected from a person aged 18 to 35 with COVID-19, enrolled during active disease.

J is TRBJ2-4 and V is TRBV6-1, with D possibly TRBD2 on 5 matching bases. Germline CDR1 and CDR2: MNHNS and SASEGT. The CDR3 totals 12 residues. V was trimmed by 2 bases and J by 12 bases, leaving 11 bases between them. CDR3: CASSESGLYQYF. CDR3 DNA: TGTGCCAGCAGTGAATCTGGACTTTATCAGTACTTC.

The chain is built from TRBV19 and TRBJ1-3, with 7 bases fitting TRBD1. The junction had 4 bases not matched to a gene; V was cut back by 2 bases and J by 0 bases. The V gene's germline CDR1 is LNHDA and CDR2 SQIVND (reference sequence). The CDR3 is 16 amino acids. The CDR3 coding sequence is TGTGCCAGTAGTATAATGGGACAGATCTCTGGAAACACCATATATTTT. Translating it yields CASSIMGQISGNTIYF.

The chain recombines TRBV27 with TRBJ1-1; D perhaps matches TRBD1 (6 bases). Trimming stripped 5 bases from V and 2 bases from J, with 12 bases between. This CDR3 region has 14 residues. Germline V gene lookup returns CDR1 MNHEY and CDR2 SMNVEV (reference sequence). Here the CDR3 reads CASSPVGANTEAFF. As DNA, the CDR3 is TGTGCCAGCAGTCCGGTGGGGGCCAACACTGAAGCTTTCTTT.

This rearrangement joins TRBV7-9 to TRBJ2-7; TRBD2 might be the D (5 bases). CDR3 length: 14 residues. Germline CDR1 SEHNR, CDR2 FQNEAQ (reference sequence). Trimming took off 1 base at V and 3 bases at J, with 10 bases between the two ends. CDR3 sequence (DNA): TGTGCCAGCAGCTTAGTGGGTGGGAGCTACGAGCAGTACTTC. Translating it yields CASSLVGGSYEQYF.

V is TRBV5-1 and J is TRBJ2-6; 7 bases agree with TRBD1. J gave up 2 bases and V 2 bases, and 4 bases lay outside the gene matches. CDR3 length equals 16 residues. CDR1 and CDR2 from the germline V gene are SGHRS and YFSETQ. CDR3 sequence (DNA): TGCGCCAGCAGCTTTAGGCAGGGGGCTGGGGCCAACGTCCTGACTTTC. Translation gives CASSFRQGAGANVLTF.

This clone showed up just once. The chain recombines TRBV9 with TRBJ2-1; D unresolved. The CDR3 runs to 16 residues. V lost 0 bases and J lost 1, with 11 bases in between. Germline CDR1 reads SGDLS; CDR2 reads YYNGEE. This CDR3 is CASSVDSGLSYNEQFF. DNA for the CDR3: TGTGCCAGCAGCGTAGATTCCGGGTTATCCTACAATGAGCAGTTCTTC.

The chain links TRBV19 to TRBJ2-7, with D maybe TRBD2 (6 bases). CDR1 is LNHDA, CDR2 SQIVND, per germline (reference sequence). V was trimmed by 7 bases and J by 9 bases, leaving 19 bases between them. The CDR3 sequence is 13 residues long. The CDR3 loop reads CASMGGPLLVQYF. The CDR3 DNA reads TGTGCCAGTATGGGGGGACCCCTGTTGGTGCAGTACTTC. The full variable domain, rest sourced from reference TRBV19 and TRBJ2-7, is DGGITQSPKYLFRKEGQNVTLSCEQNLNHDAMYWYRQDPGQGLRLIYYSQIVNDFQKGDIAEGYSVSREKKESFPLTVTSAQKNPTAFYLCASMGGPLLVQYFGPGTRLTVT.

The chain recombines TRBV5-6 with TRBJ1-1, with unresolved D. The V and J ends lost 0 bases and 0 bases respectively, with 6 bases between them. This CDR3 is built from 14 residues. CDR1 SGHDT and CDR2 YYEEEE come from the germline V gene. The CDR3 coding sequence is TGTGCCAGCAGCTTGGGACTCATGAACACTGAAGCTTTCTTT. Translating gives CASSLGLMNTEAFF.

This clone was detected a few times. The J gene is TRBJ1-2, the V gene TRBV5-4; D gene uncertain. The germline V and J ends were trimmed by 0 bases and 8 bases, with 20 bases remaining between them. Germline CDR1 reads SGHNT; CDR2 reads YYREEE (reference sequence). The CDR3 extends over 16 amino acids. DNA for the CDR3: TGTGCCAGCAGCTTGGCCCGGGCGAGGGAAAGTGGGGGCTACACCTTC. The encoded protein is CASSLARARESGGYTF.

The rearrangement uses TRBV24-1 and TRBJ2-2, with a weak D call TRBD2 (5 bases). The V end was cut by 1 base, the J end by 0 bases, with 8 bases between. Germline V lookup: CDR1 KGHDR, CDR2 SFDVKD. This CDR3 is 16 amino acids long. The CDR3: CATSDLDYANTGELFF. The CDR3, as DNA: TGTGCCACCAGTGATTTAGACTACGCGAACACCGGGGAGCTGTTTTTT.

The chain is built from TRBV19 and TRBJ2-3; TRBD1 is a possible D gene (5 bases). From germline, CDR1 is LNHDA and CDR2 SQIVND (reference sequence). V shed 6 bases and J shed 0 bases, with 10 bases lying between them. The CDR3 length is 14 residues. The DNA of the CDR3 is TGTGCCAGTAGGAACGACAGAAGCACAGATACGCAGTATTTT. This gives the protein CASRNDRSTDTQYF.

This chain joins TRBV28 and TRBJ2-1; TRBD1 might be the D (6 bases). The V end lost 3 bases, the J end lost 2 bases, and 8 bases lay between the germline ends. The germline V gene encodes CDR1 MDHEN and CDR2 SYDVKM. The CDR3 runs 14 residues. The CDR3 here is CASSFRGTYNEQFF. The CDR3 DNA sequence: TGTGCCAGCAGTTTCAGGGGCACCTACAATGAGCAGTTCTTC.

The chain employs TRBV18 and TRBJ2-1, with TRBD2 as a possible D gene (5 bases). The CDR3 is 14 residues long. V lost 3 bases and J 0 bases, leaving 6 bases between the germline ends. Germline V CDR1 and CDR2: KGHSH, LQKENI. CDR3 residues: CASSPAGSYNEQFF. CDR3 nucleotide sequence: TGTGCCAGCTCACCCGCGGGCTCCTACAATGAGCAGTTCTTC. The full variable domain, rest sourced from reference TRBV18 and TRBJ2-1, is NAGVMQNPRHLVRRRGQEARLRCSPMKGHSHVYWYRQLPEEGLKFMVYLQKENIIDESGMPKERFSAEFPKEGPSILRIQQVVRGDSAAYFCASSPAGSYNEQFFGPGTRLTVL.

CDR3 residues: CASSIVGGNTEAFF. In DNA, the CDR3 is TGTGCCAGTAGTATAGTGGGGGGGAACACTGAAGCTTTCTTT. The chain employs TRBV19 and TRBJ1-1, with a weak D call TRBD1 (5 bases). The CDR3 has 14 residues. V was cut by 1 base and J by 1 base, with 7 bases left in between. Germline V CDR1 and CDR2: LNHDA, SQIVND (reference sequence).

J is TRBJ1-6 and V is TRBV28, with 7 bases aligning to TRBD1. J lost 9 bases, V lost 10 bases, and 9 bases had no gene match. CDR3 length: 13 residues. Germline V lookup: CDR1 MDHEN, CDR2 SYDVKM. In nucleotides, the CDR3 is TGTGCCACTCGGGGACAGCAGGGTTCACCCCTCCACTTT. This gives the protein CATRGQQGSPLHF.

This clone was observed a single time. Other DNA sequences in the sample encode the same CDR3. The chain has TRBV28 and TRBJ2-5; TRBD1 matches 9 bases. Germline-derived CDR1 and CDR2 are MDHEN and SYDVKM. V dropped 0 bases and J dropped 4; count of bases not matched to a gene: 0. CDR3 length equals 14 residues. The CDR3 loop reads CASSLWGQGETQYF. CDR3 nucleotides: TGTGCCAGCAGTTTATGGGGACAGGGAGAGACCCAGTACTTC.

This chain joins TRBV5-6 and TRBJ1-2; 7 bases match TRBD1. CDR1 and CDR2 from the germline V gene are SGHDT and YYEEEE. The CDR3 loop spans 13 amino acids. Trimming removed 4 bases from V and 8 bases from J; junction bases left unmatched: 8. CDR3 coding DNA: TGTGCCAGCAGCCTGGGGACAGCCCGGGGCTACACCTTC. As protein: CASSLGTARGYTF.

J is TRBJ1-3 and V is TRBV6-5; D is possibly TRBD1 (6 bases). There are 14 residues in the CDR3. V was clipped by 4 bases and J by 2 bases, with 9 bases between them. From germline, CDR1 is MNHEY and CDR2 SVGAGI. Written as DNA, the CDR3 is TGTGCCAGCAGTTGGACAGCAACTGGAAACACCATATATTTT. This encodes CASSWTATGNTIYF.

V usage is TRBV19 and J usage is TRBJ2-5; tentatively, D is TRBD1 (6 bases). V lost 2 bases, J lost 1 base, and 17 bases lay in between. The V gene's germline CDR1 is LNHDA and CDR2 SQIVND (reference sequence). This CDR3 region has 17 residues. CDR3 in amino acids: CASSISGLRGIQETQYF. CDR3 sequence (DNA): TGTGCCAGTAGTATATCCGGACTTAGGGGGATCCAAGAGACCCAGTACTTC.

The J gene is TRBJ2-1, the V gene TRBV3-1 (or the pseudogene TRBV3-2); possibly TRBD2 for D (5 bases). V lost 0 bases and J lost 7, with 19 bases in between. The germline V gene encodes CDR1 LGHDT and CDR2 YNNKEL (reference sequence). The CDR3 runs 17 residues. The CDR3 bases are TGTGCCAGCAGCCAAGATCGACTTCGAGCGGCGATGAATGAGCAGTTCTTC. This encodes CASSQDRLRAAMNEQFF.

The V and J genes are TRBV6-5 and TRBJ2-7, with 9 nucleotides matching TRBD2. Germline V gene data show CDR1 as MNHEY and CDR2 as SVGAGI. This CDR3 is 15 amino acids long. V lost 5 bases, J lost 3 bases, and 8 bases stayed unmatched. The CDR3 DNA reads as TGTGCCAGCAGTACGGGTAGCGGGGGTTTCTACGAGCAGTACTTC. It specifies CASSTGSGGFYEQYF.

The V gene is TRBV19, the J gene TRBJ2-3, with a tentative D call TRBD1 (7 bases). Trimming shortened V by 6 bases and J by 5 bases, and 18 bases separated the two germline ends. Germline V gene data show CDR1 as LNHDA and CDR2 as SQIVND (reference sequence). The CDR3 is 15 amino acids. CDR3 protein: CASSSTGRFGDTQYF. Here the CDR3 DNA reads TGTGCCAGTAGCTCGACAGGGAGGTTTGGAGATACGCAGTATTTT.

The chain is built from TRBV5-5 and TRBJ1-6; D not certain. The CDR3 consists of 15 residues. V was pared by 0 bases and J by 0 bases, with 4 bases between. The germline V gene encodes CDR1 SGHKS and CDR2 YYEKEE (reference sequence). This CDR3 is CASSLASSYNSPLHF. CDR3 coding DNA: TGTGCCAGCAGCTTGGCCAGCTCCTATAATTCACCCCTCCACTTT.

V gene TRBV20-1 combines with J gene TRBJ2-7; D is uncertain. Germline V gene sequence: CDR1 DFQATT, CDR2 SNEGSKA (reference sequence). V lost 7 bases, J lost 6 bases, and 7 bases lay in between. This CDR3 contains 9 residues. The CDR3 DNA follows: TGCAGTGTAAGCCCCGAGCAGTACTTC. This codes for CSVSPEQYF.

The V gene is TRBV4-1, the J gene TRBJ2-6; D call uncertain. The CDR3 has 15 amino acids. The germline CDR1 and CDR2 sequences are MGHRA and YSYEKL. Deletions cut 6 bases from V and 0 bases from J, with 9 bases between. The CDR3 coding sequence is TGCGCCAGCAGACCTACCGTCTCTGGGGCCAACGTCCTGACTTTC. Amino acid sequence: CASRPTVSGANVLTF.

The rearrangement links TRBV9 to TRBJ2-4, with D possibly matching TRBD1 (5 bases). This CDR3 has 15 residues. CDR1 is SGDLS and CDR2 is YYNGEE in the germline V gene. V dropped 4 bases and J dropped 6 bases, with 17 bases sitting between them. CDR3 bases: TGTGCCAGCAGCCCATGGGGCGCTCCTACAAACATTCAGTACTTC. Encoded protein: CASSPWGAPTNIQYF.

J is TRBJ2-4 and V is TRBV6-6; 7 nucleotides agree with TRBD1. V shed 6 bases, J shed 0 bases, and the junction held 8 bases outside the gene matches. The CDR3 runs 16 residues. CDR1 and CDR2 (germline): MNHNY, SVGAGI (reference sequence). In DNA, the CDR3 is TGTGCCAGCAGCGCAGACAGGGATCTAGCCAAAAACATTCAGTACTTC. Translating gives CASSADRDLAKNIQYF.

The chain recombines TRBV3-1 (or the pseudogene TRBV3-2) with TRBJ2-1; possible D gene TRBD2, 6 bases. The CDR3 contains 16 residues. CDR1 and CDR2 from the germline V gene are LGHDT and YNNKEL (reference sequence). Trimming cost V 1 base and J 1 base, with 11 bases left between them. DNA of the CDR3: TGTGCCAGCAGCCAAGTGGGCGGGGCGTCCTACAATGAGCAGTTCTTC. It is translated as CASSQVGGASYNEQFF.

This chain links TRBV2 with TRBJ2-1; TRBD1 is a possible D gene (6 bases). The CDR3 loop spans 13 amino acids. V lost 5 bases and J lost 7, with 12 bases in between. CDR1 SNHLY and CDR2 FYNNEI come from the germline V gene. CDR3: CASSPGRGNEQFF. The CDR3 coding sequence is TGTGCCAGCAGTCCGGGCAGGGGTAATGAGCAGTTCTTC.

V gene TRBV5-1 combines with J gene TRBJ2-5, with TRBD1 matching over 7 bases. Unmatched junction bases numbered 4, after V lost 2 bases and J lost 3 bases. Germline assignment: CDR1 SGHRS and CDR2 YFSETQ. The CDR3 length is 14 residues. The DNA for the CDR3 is TGCGCCAGCAGCTTCAGAGGGGGCGAAGAGACCCAGTACTTC. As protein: CASSFRGGEETQYF.

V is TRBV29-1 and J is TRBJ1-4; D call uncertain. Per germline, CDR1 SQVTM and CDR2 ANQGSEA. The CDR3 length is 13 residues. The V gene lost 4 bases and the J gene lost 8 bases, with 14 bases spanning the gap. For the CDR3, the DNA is TGCAGCGTTGCCCAGAGGGATGGAGAAAAACTGTTTTTT. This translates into CSVAQRDGEKLFF.